This is a list of T cell receptor beta chains from one sample in a study of T cells after yellow fever vaccination. MiXCR, applied by TCRdb to the 5' RACE reads, yields one record per CDR3 protein. Altogether some 70,000 distinct CDR3 sequences are present, about 6.5% being singletons, with the ten largest covering under 45%. The sample consisted of CD8+ T cells sorted from PBMCs, taken about 49 days after the first yellow fever vaccination. These receptors were collected from a man in his late teens or twenties who received the YFV17D yellow fever vaccine. Both conserved end residues are part of each CDR3. D genes are given only for firm matches. The listing skips clone size in some rows; elsewhere it reads once, few, many or a size class.

j_gene	v_gene	len	d_gene	abundance	CDR3aa	CDR3nt
TRBJ2-7	TRBV11-2	15	-	few	CASTGSPGTVFEQYF	TGTGCCAGCACCGGGAGCCCCGGGACAGTGTTCGAGCAGTACTTC
TRBJ1-6	TRBV27	12	-	many	CASSLGGRPLHF	TGTGCCAGCAGTTTAGGAGGGCGGCCCCTCCACTTT
TRBJ2-3	TRBV20-1	13	-	-	CSARRRGTDTQYF	TGCAGTGCTAGAAGGCGGGGCACAGATACGCAGTATTTT
TRBJ1-1	TRBV12-3/TRBV12-4	15	-	many	CASSVVTGLATEAFF	TGTGCCAGCAGTGTCGTGACAGGACTTGCCACTGAAGCTTTCTTT
TRBJ2-6	TRBV4-1	19	-	many	CASSLERAQGKSGANVLTF	TGCGCCAGCAGCCTTGAGCGGGCGCAGGGTAAATCTGGGGCCAACGTCCTGACTTTC
TRBJ1-1	TRBV12-3/TRBV12-4	14	-	few	CASSFGQMNTEAFF	TGTGCCAGCAGTTTCGGTCAGATGAACACTGAAGCTTTCTTT
TRBJ1-1	TRBV28	14	TRBD1	few	CASSADRVVTEAFF	TGTGCCAGCAGTGCGGACAGGGTGGTAACTGAAGCTTTCTTT
TRBJ2-3	TRBV14	14	TRBD2	many	CASSPGLETDTQYF	TGTGCCAGCAGTCCGGGACTAGAAACAGATACGCAGTATTTT
TRBJ2-3	TRBV9	15	-	-	CASSVAGVPADTQYF	TGTGCCAGCAGCGTAGCTGGGGTGCCCGCAGATACGCAGTATTTT
TRBJ2-5	TRBV7-6	18	TRBD2	many	CASSDGLAGVVPQETQYF	TGTGCCAGCAGCGACGGACTAGCGGGGGTCGTACCCCAAGAGACCCAGTACTTC
TRBJ2-7	TRBV29-1	11	-	-	CSVVLKGKQYF	TGCAGCGTTGTCCTTAAGGGGAAGCAGTACTTC
TRBJ2-1	TRBV27	17	-	few	CASSPLPSPPNHNEQFF	TGTGCCAGCAGTCCCCTCCCTTCTCCACCAAACCACAATGAGCAGTTCTTC
TRBJ2-3	TRBV12-3/TRBV12-4	12	-	-	CASSASKDTQYF	TGTGCCAGCAGCGCGTCTAAAGACACGCAGTATTTT
TRBJ2-4	TRBV20-1	15	TRBD1	many	CSARPLQGLKNIQYF	TGCAGTGCTAGGCCTTTACAGGGGCTCAAAAACATTCAGTACTTC
TRBJ1-1	TRBV6-2/TRBV6-3	16	TRBD1	many	CASSYAGQGKNTEAFF	TGTGCCAGCAGTTACGCAGGACAGGGGAAGAACACTGAAGCTTTCTTT
TRBJ2-1	TRBV29-1	10	-	many	CSVEINEQFF	TGCAGCGTTGAAATCAATGAGCAGTTCTTC
TRBJ2-5	TRBV7-2	11	-	many	CASSLWETQYF	TGTGCCAGCAGCTTATGGGAGACCCAGTACTTC
TRBJ2-2	TRBV6-2/TRBV6-3	16	-	many	CASSYLGGLNTGELFF	TGTGCCAGCAGTTACCTCGGGGGATTAAACACCGGGGAGCTGTTTTTT
TRBJ1-2	TRBV5-1	17	TRBD1	many	CASSLTSGTGGHYGYTF	TGCGCCAGCAGCTTGACTAGCGGGACAGGGGGCCACTATGGCTACACCTTC
TRBJ2-7	TRBV7-8	13	-	-	CASSLARLYEQYF	TGTGCCAGCAGCTTAGCGAGGCTCTACGAGCAGTACTTC
TRBJ2-3	TRBV20-1	14	TRBD2	many	CSARERGGWDTQYF	TGCAGTGCTAGAGAGCGGGGGGGATGGGATACGCAGTATTTT
TRBJ2-1	TRBV2	15	-	many	CAARSLATSSNEQFF	TGTGCCGCGAGGTCTCTAGCGACCTCATCCAATGAGCAGTTCTTC
TRBJ2-1	TRBV24-1	16	TRBD2	few	CATSDSGAGRYNEQFF	TGTGCCACCAGTGATTCTGGAGCGGGGCGGTACAATGAGCAGTTCTTC
TRBJ2-5	TRBV2	16	TRBD1	many	CASIHTPGQSKETQYF	TGTGCCAGCATCCATACACCGGGACAGTCTAAGGAGACCCAGTACTTC
TRBJ2-5	TRBV5-5	16	-	-	CASSLAPGRYQETQYF	TGTGCCAGCAGCCTGGCGCCGGGACGTTACCAAGAGACCCAGTACTTC
TRBJ2-7	TRBV21-1	16	-	many	CASHLPGQEFYYEQYF	TGTGCCAGCCACCTCCCGGGACAGGAGTTCTACTACGAGCAGTACTTC